This T cell receptor beta chain stems from a study of beta chain features in type 1 diabetes. Study-wide points: The study found moderately but significantly shorter TCRB CDR3s in all four CD4+ subsets of Type 1 diabetes patients.

Concerning this clone: Its antigen is still unknown.

The study reverse transcribed the entire isolated RNA, so it sequenced expressed TCRB transcripts. Sequenced by immunoSEQ multiplex PCR; TCRdb stores in-frame clones only, minus some. The table lists about 270,000 clones, about 13% of them singletons. Unmatched junction bases numbered 11, after V lost 7 bases and J lost 5 bases. CDR1 and CDR2 from the germline V gene are MDHEN and SYDVKM. The CDR3 covers 14 residues. The TCR was taken from a man aged 25-45 years with type 1 diabetes. The V gene is TRBV28, the J gene TRBJ2-7, with 7 bases identical to TRBD2. Input material: naive CD4+ T cells from blood. This chain's CDR3 is CASTRGGTTHEQYF. In DNA form, the CDR3 reads TGTGCCAGCACCCGAGGAGGGACTACCCACGAGCAGTACTTC.